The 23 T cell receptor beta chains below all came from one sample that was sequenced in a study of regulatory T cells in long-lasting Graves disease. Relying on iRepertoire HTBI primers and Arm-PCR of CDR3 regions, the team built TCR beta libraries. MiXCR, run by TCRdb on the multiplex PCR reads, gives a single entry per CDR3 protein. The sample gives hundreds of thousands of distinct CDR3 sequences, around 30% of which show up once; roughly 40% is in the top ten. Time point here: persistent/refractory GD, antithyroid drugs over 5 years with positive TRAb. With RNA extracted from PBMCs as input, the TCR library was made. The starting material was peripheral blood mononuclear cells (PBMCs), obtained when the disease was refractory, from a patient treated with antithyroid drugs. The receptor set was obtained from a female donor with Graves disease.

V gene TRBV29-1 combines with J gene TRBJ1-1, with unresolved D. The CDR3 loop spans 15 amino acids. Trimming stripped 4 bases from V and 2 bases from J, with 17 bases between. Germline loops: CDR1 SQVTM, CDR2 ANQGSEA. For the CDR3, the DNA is TGCAGCGTTGTTGGGAAGGGCGGGCGAAACACTGAAGCTTTCTTT. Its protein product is CSVVGKGGRNTEAFF.

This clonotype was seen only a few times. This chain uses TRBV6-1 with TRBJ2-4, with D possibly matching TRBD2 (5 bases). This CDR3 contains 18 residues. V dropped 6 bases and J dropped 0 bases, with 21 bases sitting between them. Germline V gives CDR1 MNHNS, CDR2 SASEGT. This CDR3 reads CASRRTSVGLLAKNIQYF. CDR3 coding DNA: TGTGCCAGCAGGAGGACTTCAGTAGGGTTGCTAGCCAAAAACATTCAGTACTTC.

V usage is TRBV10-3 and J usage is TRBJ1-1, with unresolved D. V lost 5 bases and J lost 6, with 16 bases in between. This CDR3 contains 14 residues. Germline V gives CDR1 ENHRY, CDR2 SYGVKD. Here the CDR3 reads CAISRSSELAEAFF. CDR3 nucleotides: TGTGCCATCAGTCGCTCGTCTGAGTTGGCTGAAGCTTTCTTT.

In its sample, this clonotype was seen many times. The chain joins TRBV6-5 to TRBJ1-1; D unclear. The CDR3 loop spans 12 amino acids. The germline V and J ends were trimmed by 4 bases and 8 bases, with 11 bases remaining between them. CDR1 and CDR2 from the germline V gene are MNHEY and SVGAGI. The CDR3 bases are TGTGCCAGCAGTTCCACCCCCGCCGAAGCTTTCTTT. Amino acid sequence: CASSSTPAEAFF.

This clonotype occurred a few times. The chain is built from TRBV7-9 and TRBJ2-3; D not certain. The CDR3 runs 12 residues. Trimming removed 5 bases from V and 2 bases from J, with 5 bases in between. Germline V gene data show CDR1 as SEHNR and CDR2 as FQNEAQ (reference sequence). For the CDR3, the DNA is TGTGCCAGCAGCAAGATCACAGATACGCAGTATTTT. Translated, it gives CASSKITDTQYF.

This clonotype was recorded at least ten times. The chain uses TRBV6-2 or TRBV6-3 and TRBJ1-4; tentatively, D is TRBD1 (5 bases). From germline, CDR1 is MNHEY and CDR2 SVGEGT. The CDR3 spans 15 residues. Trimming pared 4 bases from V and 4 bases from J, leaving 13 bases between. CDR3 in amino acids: CASSFNRDGNEKLFF. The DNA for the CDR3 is TGTGCCAGCAGTTTTAACCGGGACGGTAATGAAAAACTGTTTTTT.

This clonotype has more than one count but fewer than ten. The CDR3 loop reads CASSLEIQSTYEQYF. CDR3 coding DNA: TGTGCCAGCAGCTTAGAGATACAGTCGACCTACGAGCAGTACTTC. The chain uses TRBV11-2 and TRBJ2-7; no firm D call. Germline CDR1 reads SGHAT; CDR2 reads FQNNGV. The CDR3 runs to 15 residues. V lost 0 bases and J lost 2, with 11 bases in between.

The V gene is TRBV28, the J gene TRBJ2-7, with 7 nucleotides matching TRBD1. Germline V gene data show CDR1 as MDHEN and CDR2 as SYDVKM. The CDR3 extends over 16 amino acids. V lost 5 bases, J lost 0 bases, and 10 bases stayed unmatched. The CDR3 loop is CASSTSGQAFSYEQYF. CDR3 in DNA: TGTGCCAGCAGTACCTCAGGACAGGCGTTCTCCTACGAGCAGTACTTC.

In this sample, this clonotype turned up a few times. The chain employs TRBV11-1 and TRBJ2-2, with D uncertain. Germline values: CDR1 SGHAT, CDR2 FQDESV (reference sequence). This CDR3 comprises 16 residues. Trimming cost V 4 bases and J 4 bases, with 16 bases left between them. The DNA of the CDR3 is TGTGCCAGCAGCTCCTTCGTCGTCAGACCCACCGGGGAGCTGTTTTTT. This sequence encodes CASSSFVVRPTGELFF.

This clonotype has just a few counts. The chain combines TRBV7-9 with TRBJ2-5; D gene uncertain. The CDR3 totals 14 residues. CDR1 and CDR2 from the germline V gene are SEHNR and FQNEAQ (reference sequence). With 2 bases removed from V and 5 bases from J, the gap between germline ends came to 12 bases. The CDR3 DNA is TGTGCCAGCAGCTTAAACCGACAATCGGAGACCCAGTACTTC. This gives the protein CASSLNRQSETQYF.

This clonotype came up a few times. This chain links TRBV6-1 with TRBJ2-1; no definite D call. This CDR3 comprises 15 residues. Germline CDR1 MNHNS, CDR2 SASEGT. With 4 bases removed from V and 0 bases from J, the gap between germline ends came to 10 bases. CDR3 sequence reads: CASSVLPSSYNEQFF. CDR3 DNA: TGTGCCAGCAGTGTACTACCCAGCTCCTACAATGAGCAGTTCTTC.

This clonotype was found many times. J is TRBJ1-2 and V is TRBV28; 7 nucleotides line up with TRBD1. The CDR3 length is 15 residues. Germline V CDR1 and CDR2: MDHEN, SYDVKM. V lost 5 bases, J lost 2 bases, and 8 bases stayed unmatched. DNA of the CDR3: TGTGCCAGCAGTCCGGAGGGGGCGGGGAACTATGGCTACACCTTC. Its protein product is CASSPEGAGNYGYTF.

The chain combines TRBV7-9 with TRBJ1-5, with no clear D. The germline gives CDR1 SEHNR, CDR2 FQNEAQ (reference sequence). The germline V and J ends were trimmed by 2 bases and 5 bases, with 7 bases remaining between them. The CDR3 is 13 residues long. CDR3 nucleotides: TGTGCCAGCAGCTTAAGTGACGATCAGCCCCAGCATTTT. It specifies CASSLSDDQPQHF.

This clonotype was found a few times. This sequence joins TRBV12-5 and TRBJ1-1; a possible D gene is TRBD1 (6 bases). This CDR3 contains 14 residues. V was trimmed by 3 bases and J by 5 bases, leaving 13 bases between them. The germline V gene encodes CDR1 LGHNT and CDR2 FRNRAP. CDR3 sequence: CASGFGRGGTEAFF. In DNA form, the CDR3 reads TGTGCTAGTGGTTTCGGCCGAGGGGGGACTGAAGCTTTCTTT.

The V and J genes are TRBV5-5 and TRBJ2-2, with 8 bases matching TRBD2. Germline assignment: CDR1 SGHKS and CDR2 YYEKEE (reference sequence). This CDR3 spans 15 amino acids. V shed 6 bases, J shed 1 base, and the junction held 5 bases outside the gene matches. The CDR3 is CASTTSGVNTGELFF. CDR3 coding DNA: TGTGCCAGCACCACTAGCGGAGTGAACACCGGGGAGCTGTTTTTT.

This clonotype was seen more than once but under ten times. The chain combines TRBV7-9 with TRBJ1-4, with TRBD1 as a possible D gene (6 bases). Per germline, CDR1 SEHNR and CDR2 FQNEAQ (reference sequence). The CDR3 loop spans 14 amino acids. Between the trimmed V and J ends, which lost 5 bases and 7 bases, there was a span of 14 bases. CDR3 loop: CASSVGQKLEKLFF. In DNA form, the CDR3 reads TGTGCCAGCAGCGTCGGACAGAAACTTGAAAAACTGTTTTTT.

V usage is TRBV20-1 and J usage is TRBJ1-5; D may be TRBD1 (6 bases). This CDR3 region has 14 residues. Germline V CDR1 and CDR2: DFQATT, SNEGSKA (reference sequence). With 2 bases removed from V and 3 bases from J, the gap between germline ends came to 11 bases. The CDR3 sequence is CSARIRQVNQPQHF. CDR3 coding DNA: TGCAGTGCTAGAATTCGACAGGTCAATCAGCCCCAGCATTTT.

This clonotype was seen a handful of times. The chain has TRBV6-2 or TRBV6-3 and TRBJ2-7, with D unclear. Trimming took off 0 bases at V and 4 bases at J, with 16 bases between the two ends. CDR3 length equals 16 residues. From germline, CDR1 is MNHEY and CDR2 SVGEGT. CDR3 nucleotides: TGTGCCAGCAGTTACTCGAGAGCGTTACCTACATACGAGCAGTACTTC. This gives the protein CASSYSRALPTYEQYF.

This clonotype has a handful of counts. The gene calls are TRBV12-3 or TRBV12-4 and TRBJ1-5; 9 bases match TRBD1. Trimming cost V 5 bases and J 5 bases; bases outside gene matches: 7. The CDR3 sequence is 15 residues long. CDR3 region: CASSTGTGLYQPQHF. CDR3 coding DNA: TGTGCCAGCAGTACCGGGACAGGGCTCTATCAGCCCCAGCATTTT.

CDR3 DNA: TGCGGGGGTGGTTCGGGCAATCAGCCCCAGCATTTT. Its translation is CGGGSGNQPQHF. This chain links TRBV29-1 with TRBJ1-5; possibly TRBD1 for D (5 bases). This CDR3 spans 12 amino acids. The germline V gene has CDR1 SQVTM and CDR2 ANQGSEA.

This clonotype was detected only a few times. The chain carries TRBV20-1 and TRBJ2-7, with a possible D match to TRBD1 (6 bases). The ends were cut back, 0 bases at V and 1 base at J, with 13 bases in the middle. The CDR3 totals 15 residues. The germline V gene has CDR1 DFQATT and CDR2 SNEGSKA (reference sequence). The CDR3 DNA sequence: TGCAGTGCTAGAGATCTGACAGGAAATTCCTACGAGCAGTACTTC. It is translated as CSARDLTGNSYEQYF.

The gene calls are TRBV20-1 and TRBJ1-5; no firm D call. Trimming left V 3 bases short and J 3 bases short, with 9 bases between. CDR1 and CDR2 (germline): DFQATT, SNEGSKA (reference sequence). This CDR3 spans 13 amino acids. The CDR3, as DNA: TGCAGTGCTAGTGGCAGCCTCAATCAGCCCCAGCATTTT. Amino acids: CSASGSLNQPQHF.

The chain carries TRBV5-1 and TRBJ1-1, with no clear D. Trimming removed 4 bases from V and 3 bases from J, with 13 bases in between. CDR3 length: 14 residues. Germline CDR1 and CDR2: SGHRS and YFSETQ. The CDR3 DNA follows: TGCGCCAGCAGCCTCCTGTCGGCTGACACTGAAGCTTTCTTT. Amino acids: CASSLLSADTEAFF.